This entry concerns a single T cell receptor (beta chain). The specificity of this receptor is unknown. Nothing much larger sits one base from this clone, and base qualities are not available. The donors were a few dozen Caucasian individuals from Russia, aged roughly 6 to 100 years, who were systemically healthy. About 10 milliliters of peripheral blood were collected from each donor into EDTA-treated Vacutainer tubes. PBMCs were isolated by Ficoll-Paque density-gradient centrifugation, with at least 6 million obtained per sample. Total RNA, at least 5 micrograms per sample, was extracted from PBMCs with Trizol reagent. For every donor, an aliquot of PBMCs went through flow cytometry to measure the percentages of naive CD45RAhigh/CD27high T cells. There are 16 amino acids in the CDR3, from cysteine to phenylalanine inclusive. Only the CDR3 portion is preserved as DNA: 48 bases, with reading frame beginning at the first base. CDR1 and CDR2 (LGHNT, FRNRAP) derive from the germline V gene. Trimming at the junction amounts to 6 bases on V and 0 bases on J, and the germline ends lie 17 bases apart.

This sample is drawn from a study of blood T cells in healthy people across ages (dated by TCRdb to between 2015 and 2017). Study-wide context: In model experiments, template switching captured about one uniquely barcoded TCR beta cDNA molecule for every two T cells. Age-related changes in TCR beta repertoire diversity were measured in the study by deep sequencing normalized with unique cDNA molecular identifiers. The donors were split into four age groups: young (average about 15 years), middle-aged (39), aged (over 55) and long-lived (about 74). To avoid experimental bias, donors of different ages were randomly spread across the sequencing lanes. The study analyzed two additional independent replicas of 1 million unique cDNA reads from the same blood draw for two donors, one aged 18 to 29 and one aged 80 or older.

Library creation used 5' RACE. A second PCR of roughly 7 to 11 cycles was performed with a sample-barcoded 5' primer and a J-beta primer mix. Each TCR beta cDNA molecule received a unique molecular identifier from a template-switch 5' adaptor carrying 12 random nucleotides. At least 2.5 million CDR3-containing paired-end reads were obtained from each sample. First-strand cDNA synthesis was performed from all RNA using the Mint cDNA synthesis kit, with priming by a TRBC-specific oligonucleotide. Following uracil-DNA glycosylase treatment, a first 18-cycle PCR with universal primers M1SS and BC2_uni_R was performed on all cDNA. The original methods were these. Each sample was normalized by randomly selecting 1 million high-quality reads, each carrying a distinct molecular identifier. Instead of being binned into consensus sequences, reads that shared molecular identifiers were thrown out. MiTCR, with a Q25 quality threshold and the strictest error-elimination algorithm, was used for CDR3 identification, clonotype clustering and error correction. A nonparametric unseen species model with Euler transformation was used to estimate a lower bound on total TCR beta diversity. The public reads were run again by TCRdb, first through fastp at Q25 and then through MiXCR, and only productive beta chains were kept. A single entry per CDR3 protein holds the most common genes and DNA from its merged rows. These V and J calls rely on TCRdb rather than the paper's analysis. This sample gives around 2 million distinct CDR3 sequences in total; more than 35% of them show up just once. The top ten constitute roughly 23% of the sample.

What the authors observed across the whole study: A strong correlation was found between observed TCR beta diversity and the percentage of naive T cells measured by flow cytometry. Conclusive comparison of naive and antigen-experienced compartments was prevented by the profiling of bulk unsorted PBMCs. Because the CMV infection status of the donors was unknown, age-related changes in expanded clonotypes may potentially have been confounded. Estimates of total diversity from one million sequenced T cells were regarded as lower bounds and underestimates. Compared with the aged group, more naive CD4+ T cells, fewer expanded clones and increased TCR diversity were shown by the long-lived group, suggesting age selection. Observed TCR beta diversity per million T cells fell roughly linearly with age, and a significant reduction was already apparent by age about 36.

Sequenced material: blood. The source is a human donor in good health. The chain uses TRBV12-5 and TRBJ2-5; TRBD2 is possibly the D segment (6 matching bases). The CDR3 has the sequence CASGLGVAEYQETQYF. The DNA reads as follows: TGTGCTAGTGGCCTGGGGGTAGCGGAGTACCAAGAGACCCAGTACTTC.